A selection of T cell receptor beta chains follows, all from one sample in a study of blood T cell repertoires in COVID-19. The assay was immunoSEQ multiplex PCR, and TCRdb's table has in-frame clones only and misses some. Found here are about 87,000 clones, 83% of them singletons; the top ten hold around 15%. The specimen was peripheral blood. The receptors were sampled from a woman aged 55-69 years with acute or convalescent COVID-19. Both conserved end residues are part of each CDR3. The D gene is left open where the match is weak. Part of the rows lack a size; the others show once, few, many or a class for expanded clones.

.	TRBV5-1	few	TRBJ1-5	TGCGCCAGCAGCTTGGACCCCGGACTGGGAAGCAATCAGCCCCAGCATTTT	CASSLDPGLGSNQPQHF
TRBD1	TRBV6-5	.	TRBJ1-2	TGTGCCAGCAGTTCTTCAGGGGGCAACTATGGCTACACCTTC	CASSSSGGNYGYTF
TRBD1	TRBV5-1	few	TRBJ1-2	TGCGCCAGCAGCTTGGGACAGGGGTTCGGGGGCTACACCTTC	CASSLGQGFGGYTF
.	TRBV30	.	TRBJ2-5	TGTGCCTGGAGTGACGACTCAGGGCCCCAAGAGACCCAGTACTTC	CAWSDDSGPQETQYF
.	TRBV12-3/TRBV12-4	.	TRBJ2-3	TGTGCCAGCAGTTTAACACGGGTGGCGCAGTATTTT	CASSLTRVAQYF
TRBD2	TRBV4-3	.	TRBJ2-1	TGCGCCAGCAGCCACAGCGGGGCCTCCTACAATGAGCAGTTCTTC	CASSHSGASYNEQFF
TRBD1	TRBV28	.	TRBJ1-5	TGTGCCAGCACCGCTCAGGGGGTGGGCAATCAGCCCCAGCATTTT	CASTAQGVGNQPQHF
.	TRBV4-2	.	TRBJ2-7	TGTGCCAGCAGCCAAGACCCATTCGCTCCTAGCGAGCAGTACTTC	CASSQDPFAPSEQYF
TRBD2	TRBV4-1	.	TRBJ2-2	TGCGCCAGCAGCCAAGATTCTAGCGGGGCCGCGAACACCGGGGAGCTGTTTTTT	CASSQDSSGAANTGELFF
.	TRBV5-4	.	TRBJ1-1	TGTGCCAGCAGCCCGACAGTTTCGAACACTGAAGCTTTCTTT	CASSPTVSNTEAFF
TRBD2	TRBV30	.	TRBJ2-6	TGTGCCTGGAGTGTGGGGGGGTCGGCCAACGTCCTGACTTTC	CAWSVGGSANVLTF
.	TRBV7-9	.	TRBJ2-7	TGTGCCAGCAGCCCCCCACCAGGTCTCATTGAGCAGTACTTC	CASSPPPGLIEQYF
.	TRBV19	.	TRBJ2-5	TGTGCCAGTAGTATCCGGCAGGGGAGATTCCAAGAGACCCAGTACTTC	CASSIRQGRFQETQYF
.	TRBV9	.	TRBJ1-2	TGTGCCAGCAGCCTTCTAGGTGATAGCTATGGCTACACCTTC	CASSLLGDSYGYTF
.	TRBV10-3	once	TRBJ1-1	TGTGCCATCAGTGACCTAAAAGGGGTAAACACTGAAGCTTTCTTT	CAISDLKGVNTEAFF
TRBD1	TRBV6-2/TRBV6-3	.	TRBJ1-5	TGTGCCAGCAGCAGTGGGACACAGGGGAGCAATCAGCCCCAGCATTTT	CASSSGTQGSNQPQHF
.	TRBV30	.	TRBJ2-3	TGTGCCTGGAGTGTCGTCGGAGATACGCAGTATTTT	CAWSVVGDTQYF
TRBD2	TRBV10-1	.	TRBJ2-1	TGCGCCAGCAGATCCGAGGAGCGGGGAGCTAACAATGAGCAGTTCTTC	CASRSEERGANNEQFF
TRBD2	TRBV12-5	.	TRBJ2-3	TGTGCTAGTGAGCTAGCGGGCACAGATACGCAGTATTTT	CASELAGTDTQYF
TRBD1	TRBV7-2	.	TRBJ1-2	TGTGCCAGCAGTGCGGGACAGGGGTATGGCTACACCTTC	CASSAGQGYGYTF
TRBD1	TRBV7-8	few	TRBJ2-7	TGTGCCAGCAGTTCAACGGGACAGGGGGATGATGAGCAGTACTTC	CASSSTGQGDDEQYF
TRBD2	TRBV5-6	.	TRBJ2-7	TGTGCCAGCAGCGGGACTAGCGGGAGCACTGAGCAGTACTTC	CASSGTSGSTEQYF
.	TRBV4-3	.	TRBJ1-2	TGCGCCAGCAGCCAAGATCAGCTAGGCGCCTATGGCTACACCTTC	CASSQDQLGAYGYTF
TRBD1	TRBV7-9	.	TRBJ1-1	TGTGCCAGCAGCCTAGGACAGGGCGGGATAGGTACTGAAGCTTTCTTT	CASSLGQGGIGTEAFF
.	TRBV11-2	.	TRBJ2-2	TGTGCCAGCAGCTTAGTCTCAGGCTACAGCGGGGAGCTGTTTTTT	CASSLVSGYSGELFF
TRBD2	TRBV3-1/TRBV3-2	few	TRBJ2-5	TGTGCCAGCAGCCGCCGGCGGGACTATCTAGAGACCCAGTACTTC	CASSRRRDYLETQYF
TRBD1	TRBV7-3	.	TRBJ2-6	TGTGCCAGCAGCCCGGGACAGAGCTCTGGGGCCAACGTCCTGACTTTC	CASSPGQSSGANVLTF
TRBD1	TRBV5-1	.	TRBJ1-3	TGCGCCAGCAGCTCCGAGATAGGGGGCGGAAACACCATATATTTT	CASSSEIGGGNTIYF
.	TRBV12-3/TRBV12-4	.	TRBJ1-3	TGTGCCAGCATTTGGAGCTCTGGAAACACCATATATTTT	CASIWSSGNTIYF
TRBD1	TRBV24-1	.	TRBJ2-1	TGTGCCACCAGTGATTTAAGGGACAGGGGTGACAATGAGCAGTTCTTC	CATSDLRDRGDNEQFF
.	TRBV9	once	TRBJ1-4	TGTGCCAGCAGCCCCAGCGGAGCAACTAATGAAAAACTGTTTTTT	CASSPSGATNEKLFF
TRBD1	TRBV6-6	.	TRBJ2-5	TGTGCCAGCAGCACGGGACAGGGAAGTGGTGCAGAGACCCAGTACTTC	CASSTGQGSGAETQYF
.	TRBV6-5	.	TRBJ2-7	TGTGCCAGCAGTTACGTCGGAGGAAACGAGCAGTACTTC	CASSYVGGNEQYF
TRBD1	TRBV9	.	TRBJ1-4	TGTGCCAGCAGCCCCGGGACAGGGGAGGAAAAACTGTTTTTT	CASSPGTGEEKLFF
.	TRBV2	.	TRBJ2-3	TGTGCCAGCAGAGGGGGAACCACAGATACGCAGTATTTT	CASRGGTTDTQYF
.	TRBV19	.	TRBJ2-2	TGTGCCAGTATCCCCAGACAGAACACCGGGGAGCTGTTTTTT	CASIPRQNTGELFF
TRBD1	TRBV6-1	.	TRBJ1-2	TGTGCCAGCAGTCAAGAGAACCCCGGGACAGGGGGAGGCTACACCTTC	CASSQENPGTGGGYTF
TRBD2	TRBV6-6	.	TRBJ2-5	TGTGCCAGCAGTCACACTAGCGGGAGGGCCAATGTGAAGACCCAGTACTTC	CASSHTSGRANVKTQYF
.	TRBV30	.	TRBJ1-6	TGTGCCTGGAGCGACATCAACGGTTCACCCCTCCACTTT	CAWSDINGSPLHF